These 24 T cell receptor beta chains were all obtained from the same sample, sequenced in a study of blood T cell repertoires in COVID-19. This table comes from immunoSEQ multiplex PCR, and its TCRdb copy is limited to in-frame clones, with some not included. The table has 150,000 or so clones, 65% to 85% seen once. The sample comprised peripheral blood. The receptors were sampled from a woman aged 55-75 years with acute or convalescent COVID-19.

The chain couples TRBV7-2 to TRBJ2-3, with 11 bases identical to TRBD1. Per germline, CDR1 SGHTA and CDR2 FQGNSA. Trimming removed 5 bases from V and 4 bases from J; junction bases left unmatched: 5. The CDR3 length is 15 residues. The CDR3: CASSRGQGAPDTQYF. The CDR3 DNA reads as TGTGCCAGCAGCCGTGGACAGGGGGCACCAGATACGCAGTATTTT.

This chain uses TRBV7-2 with TRBJ2-7; D gene ambiguous. V was cut by 5 bases and J by 6 bases, with 14 bases left in between. The CDR3 extends over 13 amino acids. Per the germline V gene, CDR1 is SGHTA and CDR2 is FQGNSA. The chain's CDR3 is CASSATRPGEQYF. CDR3 nucleotides: TGTGCCAGCAGCGCAACCAGACCAGGCGAGCAGTACTTC.

The chain is built from TRBV9 and TRBJ2-7, with D maybe TRBD2 (6 bases). CDR1 and CDR2 (germline): SGDLS, YYNGEE. This CDR3 spans 14 amino acids. V dropped 4 bases and J dropped 4 bases, with 15 bases sitting between them. CDR3 residues: CASSSRAGDYEQYF. In DNA form, the CDR3 reads TGTGCCAGCAGCTCCCGAGCGGGTGATTACGAGCAGTACTTC.

The chain links TRBV2 to TRBJ1-5, with D possibly being TRBD1 (5 bases). Looked up from germline, CDR1 is SNHLY and CDR2 is FYNNEI. V lost 8 bases to trimming and J lost 1 base, with 9 bases between them. CDR3 length equals 13 residues. This chain's CDR3 is CASWGVSNQPQHF. The CDR3 DNA reads as TGTGCCAGCTGGGGGGTGAGCAATCAGCCCCAGCATTTT. Combining the CDR3 with reference TRBV2 and TRBJ1-5 gives the whole variable domain EPEVTQTPSHQVTQMGQEVILRCVPISNHLYFYWYRQILGQKVEFLVSFYNNEISEKSEIFDDQFSVERPDGSNFTLKIRSTKLEDSAMYFCASWGVSNQPQHFGDGTRLSIL.

This sequence joins TRBV2 and TRBJ1-6; D might be TRBD1 (5 bases). CDR3 length: 18 amino acids. CDR1 is SNHLY and CDR2 is FYNNEI in the germline V gene. V was cut by 2 bases and J by 5 bases, with 19 bases left in between. Here the CDR3 DNA reads TGTGCCAGCAGTGAATATTCGTTGGGGGGGATTAATAATTCACCCCTCCACTTT. Protein: CASSEYSLGGINNSPLHF.

The V gene is TRBV5-1, the J gene TRBJ1-6; 7 positions agree with TRBD1. Germline CDR1 and CDR2: SGHRS and YFSETQ. Trimming cost V 1 base and J 7 bases; bases outside gene matches: 5. The length of the CDR3 is 15 residues. CDR3: CASSLTGTENSPLHF. DNA of the CDR3: TGCGCCAGCAGCTTGACTGGGACAGAGAATTCACCCCTCCACTTT.

The chain is built from TRBV29-1 and TRBJ1-2; D is undetermined. Germline V gives CDR1 SQVTM, CDR2 ANQGSEA. Trimming pared 4 bases from V and 4 bases from J, leaving 7 bases between. The CDR3 sequence is 11 residues long. The chain's CDR3 is CSVGESYGYTF. Here the CDR3 DNA reads TGCAGCGTTGGGGAGTCCTATGGCTACACCTTC.

The chain carries TRBV7-9 and TRBJ2-3; D uncertain. With 5 bases removed from V and 8 bases from J, the gap between germline ends came to 23 bases. CDR3 size: 16 residues. Germline V gene sequence: CDR1 SEHNR, CDR2 FQNEAQ (reference sequence). This CDR3 is CASSPRGILITGTQYF. The CDR3 DNA reads as TGTGCCAGCAGCCCGCGTGGAATACTCATAACGGGTACGCAGTATTTT.

For this clone: This specimen includes other DNA sequences encoding the same CDR3. The V call is TRBV5-4, the J call TRBJ2-5; tentative D call: TRBD2 (7 bases). From germline, CDR1 is SGHNT and CDR2 YYREEE (reference sequence). The CDR3 spans 15 residues. Trimming took off 2 bases at V and 0 bases at J, with 11 bases between the two ends. CDR3 sequence reads: CASSLGRGYQETQYF. The DNA of the CDR3 is TGTGCCAGCAGCTTAGGGAGGGGGTACCAAGAGACCCAGTACTTC.

This clone has more than one count but fewer than ten. This chain links TRBV5-3 with TRBJ1-6, with D possibly being TRBD1 (5 bases). TRBV5-3 is filed as an ORF, its function uncertain. The CDR3 sequence is 16 residues long. V lost 4 bases to trimming and J lost 14 bases, with 25 bases between them. The CDR3 loop reads CARSMGPRTPPPALHF. The CDR3 nucleotides read TGTGCCAGAAGCATGGGACCTAGGACTCCTCCTCCGGCCCTCCACTTT.

The V call is TRBV7-3, the J call TRBJ2-2, with 11 bases fitting TRBD2. The ends lost 5 bases at V and 7 bases at J; junction bases unmatched: 6. The CDR3 covers 15 residues. Germline values: CDR1 SGHTA, CDR2 FQGTGA. The CDR3 sequence is CASSPGLAGLGELFF. Written as DNA, the CDR3 is TGTGCCAGCAGCCCCGGACTAGCGGGCCTCGGGGAGCTGTTTTTT.

This clone occurred a few times. The rearrangement links TRBV19 to TRBJ1-5, with 9 bases that match TRBD1. V dropped 9 bases and J dropped 2; count of bases not matched to a gene: 8. The CDR3 is 15 residues long. From germline, CDR1 is LNHDA and CDR2 SQIVND (reference sequence). The CDR3 sequence is CASKQGAPGNQPQHF. The CDR3 DNA reads TGTGCCAGCAAACAGGGGGCACCGGGCAATCAGCCCCAGCATTTT.

The rearrangement joins TRBV21-1 to TRBJ1-3; the table's D call, TRBD1, has no DNA check behind it. TRBV21-1 represents a pseudogene. This CDR3 comprises 15 residues. The CDR3 loop is CASTPRDRVENTIYF. The CDR3 region has the DNA TGTGCCAGCACACCTCGGGACAGGGTGGAAAACACCATATATTTT.

The chain links TRBV12-3 or TRBV12-4 to TRBJ1-2; D is uncertain. The germline V and J ends were trimmed by 5 bases and 2 bases, with 6 bases remaining between them. The CDR3 runs to 12 residues. CDR3 sequence (DNA): TGTGCCAGCAGTCCGAGAAACTATGGCTACACCTTC. Amino acids: CASSPRNYGYTF.

This clone was seen once. The chain links TRBV5-1 to TRBJ1-1; D remains ambiguous. The length of the CDR3 is 15 residues. Trimming left V 1 base short and J 0 bases short, with 10 bases between. The germline gives CDR1 SGHRS, CDR2 YFSETQ. CDR3 nucleotide sequence: TGCGCCAGCAGCTTGTCCTACAGTCTGAACACTGAAGCTTTCTTT. Translated, it gives CASSLSYSLNTEAFF.

This clone came up once. The chain has TRBV30 and TRBJ1-1; D is unclear. The CDR3 loop spans 14 amino acids. V was pared by 0 bases and J by 6 bases, with 14 bases between. CDR1 is GTSNPN, CDR2 SVGIG, per germline (reference sequence). The CDR3: CAWSVTRRAAEAFF. CDR3 nucleotides: TGTGCCTGGAGTGTAACCAGGAGGGCCGCTGAAGCTTTCTTT.

J is TRBJ2-5 and V is TRBV5-1; a weak D match, TRBD1 (5 bases). CDR3 length equals 14 residues. Germline values: CDR1 SGHRS, CDR2 YFSETQ. Trimming removed 3 bases at V and 5 bases at J, with 14 bases between. As DNA, the CDR3 is TGCGCCAGCAGCTCCTCAAGGGGTGGGGAGACCCAGTACTTC. It codes for CASSSSRGGETQYF.

The chain carries TRBV5-4 and TRBJ2-3; 9 bases align to TRBD1. The V gene's germline CDR1 is SGHNT and CDR2 YYREEE (reference sequence). Trimming removed 3 bases from V and 5 bases from J; junction bases left unmatched: 10. This CDR3 has 16 amino acids. The CDR3 reads CASSSLRGQGQDTQYF. The DNA for the CDR3 is TGTGCCAGCAGCTCACTCCGGGGACAGGGTCAAGATACGCAGTATTTT.

This clone showed up just a few times. The gene calls are TRBV19 and TRBJ1-6, with D perhaps TRBD1 (6 bases). CDR1 LNHDA and CDR2 SQIVND come from the germline V gene (reference sequence). This CDR3 is built from 16 residues. V shed 3 bases and J shed 10 bases, with 19 bases lying between them. The CDR3 region has the DNA TGTGCCAGTAGTATCGGGGGGCGCGGATTAAACTCACCCCTCCACTTT. Translated: CASSIGGRGLNSPLHF.

The V and J genes are TRBV7-2 and TRBJ2-5; 8 positions agree with TRBD2. This CDR3 has 14 residues. With 6 bases clipped from V and 5 bases from J, the junction kept 8 bases outside the gene matches. Germline V gene data show CDR1 as SGHTA and CDR2 as FQGNSA. CDR3 sequence (DNA): TGTGCCAGCAGACTAGCGGTGCAAGGGGAGACCCAGTACTTC. As protein: CASRLAVQGETQYF. The whole variable domain, remainder taken from reference TRBV7-2 and TRBJ2-5, is GAGVSQSPSNKVTEKGKDVELRCDPISGHTALYWYRQSLGQGLEFLIYFQGNSAPDKSGLPSDRFSAERTGGSVSTLTIQRTQQEDSAVYLCASRLAVQGETQYFGPGTRLLVL.

This rearrangement joins TRBV6-5 to TRBJ2-2; no reliable D call. The CDR3 spans 14 residues. V dropped 0 bases and J dropped 6 bases, with 8 bases sitting between them. In germline, CDR1 is MNHEY, CDR2 SVGAGI. The CDR3 nucleotides are TGTGCCAGCAGTTACTCCCGAGTTGCCGGGGAGCTGTTTTTT. Its protein is CASSYSRVAGELFF.

This rearrangement joins TRBV4-1 to TRBJ1-1, with D perhaps matching TRBD1 (6 bases). Germline V gene sequence: CDR1 MGHRA, CDR2 YSYEKL. The CDR3 totals 16 residues. Trimming took off 4 bases at V and 5 bases at J, with 20 bases between the two ends. CDR3 coding DNA: TGCGCCAGCAGCCCATTAACCCAGGGGCAGGGGACTGAAGCTTTCTTT. This codes for CASSPLTQGQGTEAFF.

CDR3 residues: CASSPDGSTGELFF. The CDR3 DNA is TGCGCCAGCAGTCCCGACGGGAGCACCGGGGAGCTGTTTTTT. The V gene is TRBV5-1, the J gene TRBJ2-2, with D possibly matching TRBD2 (6 bases). V gave up 5 bases and J gave up 4 bases, with 12 bases separating them. CDR1 and CDR2 from the germline V gene are SGHRS and YFSETQ. The CDR3 sequence is 14 residues long.

The chain carries TRBV6-5 and TRBJ1-2; 9 nucleotides match TRBD1. CDR3 size: 16 residues. After removal of 2 bases from V and 2 bases from J, the junction contained 6 bases not matched to a gene. Germline V gene sequence: CDR1 MNHEY, CDR2 SVGAGI. This CDR3 is CASSYRGQGRNYGYTF. In DNA, the CDR3 is TGTGCCAGCAGTTACCGAGGACAGGGGAGGAACTATGGCTACACCTTC.